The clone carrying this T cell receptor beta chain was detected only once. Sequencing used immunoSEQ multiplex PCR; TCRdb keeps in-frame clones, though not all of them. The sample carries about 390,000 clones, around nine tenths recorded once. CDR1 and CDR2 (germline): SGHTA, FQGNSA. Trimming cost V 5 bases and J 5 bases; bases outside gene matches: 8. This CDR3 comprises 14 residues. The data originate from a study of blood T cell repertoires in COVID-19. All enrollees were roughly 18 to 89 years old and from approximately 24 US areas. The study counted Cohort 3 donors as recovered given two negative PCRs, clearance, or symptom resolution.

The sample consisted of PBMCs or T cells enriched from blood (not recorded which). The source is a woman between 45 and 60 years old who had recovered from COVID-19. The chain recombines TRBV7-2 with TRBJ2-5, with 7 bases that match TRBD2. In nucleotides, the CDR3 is TGTGCCAGCAGCCGCCGGGTGGGGGGGGAGACCCAGTACTTC. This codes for CASSRRVGGETQYF.